The clone carrying this TCR beta chain was counted only a few times. The ends were cut back, 3 bases at V and 3 bases at J, with 13 bases in the middle. This CDR3 spans 14 amino acids. Per the germline V gene, CDR1 is SQVTM and CDR2 is ANQGSEA. TCRdb passed the RT-PCR reads through MiXCR, listing each CDR3 protein once. The table has more than 550,000 distinct CDR3 sequences, about 14% seen once. This TCR was sampled from a female donor in good health, serving as a healthy control. The V gene is TRBV29-1, the J gene TRBJ2-3; D may correspond to TRBD1 or TRBD2 (5 bases each). Sequenced sample: memory CD4+ T cells from blood. The CDR3, as DNA: TGCAGCGTTGAGCAGGGAGTGAGTACAGATACGCAGTATTTT. Its protein is CSVEQGVSTDTQYF.